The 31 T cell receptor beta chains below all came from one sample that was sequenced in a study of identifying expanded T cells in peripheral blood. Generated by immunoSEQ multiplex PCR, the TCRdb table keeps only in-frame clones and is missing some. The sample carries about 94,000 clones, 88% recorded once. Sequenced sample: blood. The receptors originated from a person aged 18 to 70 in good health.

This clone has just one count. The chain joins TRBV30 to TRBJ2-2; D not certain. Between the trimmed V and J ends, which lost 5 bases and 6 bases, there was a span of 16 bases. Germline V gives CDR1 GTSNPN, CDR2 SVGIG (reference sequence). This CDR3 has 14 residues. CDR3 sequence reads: CAWGPGGWAGELFF. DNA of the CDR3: TGTGCCTGGGGCCCAGGCGGATGGGCCGGGGAGCTGTTTTTT.

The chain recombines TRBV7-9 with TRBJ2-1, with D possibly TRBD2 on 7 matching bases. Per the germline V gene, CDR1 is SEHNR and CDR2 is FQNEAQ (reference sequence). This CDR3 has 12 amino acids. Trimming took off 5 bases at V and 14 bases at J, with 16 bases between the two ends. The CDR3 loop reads CASSPRGAYEFF. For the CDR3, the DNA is TGTGCCAGCAGCCCCCGGGGGGCGTACGAGTTCTTC.

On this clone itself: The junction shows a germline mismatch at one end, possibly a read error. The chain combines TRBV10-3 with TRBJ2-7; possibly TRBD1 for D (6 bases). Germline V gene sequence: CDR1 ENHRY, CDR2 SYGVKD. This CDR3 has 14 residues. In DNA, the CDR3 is TGTGCCATCAGTGGAGTAAGGACAGCCTATGAGCAGTACTTC. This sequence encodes CAISGVRTAYEQYF.

This chain's CDR3 is CASTATGTRNQPQHF. CDR3 nucleotides: TGTGCCAGTACCGCGACAGGGACCCGCAATCAGCCCCAGCATTTT. The genes are TRBV19 and TRBJ1-5, with TRBD1 matching 7 bases. V dropped 7 bases and J dropped 2; count of bases not matched to a gene: 8. Germline values: CDR1 LNHDA, CDR2 SQIVND (reference sequence). The CDR3 totals 15 residues.

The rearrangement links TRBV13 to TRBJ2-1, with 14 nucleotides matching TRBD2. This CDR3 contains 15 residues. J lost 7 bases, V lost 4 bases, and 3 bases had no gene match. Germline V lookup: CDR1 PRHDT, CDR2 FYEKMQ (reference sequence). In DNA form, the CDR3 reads TGTGCCAGCAGCTCGCGGACTAGCGGGAGGAATGAGCAGTTCTTC. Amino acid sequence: CASSSRTSGRNEQFF.

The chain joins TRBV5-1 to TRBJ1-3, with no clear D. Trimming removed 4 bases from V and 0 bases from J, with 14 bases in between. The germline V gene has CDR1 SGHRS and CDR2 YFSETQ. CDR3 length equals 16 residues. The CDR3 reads CASSVSDSHSGNTIYF. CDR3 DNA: TGCGCCAGCAGCGTTTCGGACTCCCACTCTGGAAACACCATATATTTT.

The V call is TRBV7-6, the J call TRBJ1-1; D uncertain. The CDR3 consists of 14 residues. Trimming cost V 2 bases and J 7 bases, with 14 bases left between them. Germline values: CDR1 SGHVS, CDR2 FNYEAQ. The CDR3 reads CASSLLPGRDEAFF. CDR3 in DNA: TGTGCCAGCAGCTTATTGCCGGGTCGGGATGAAGCTTTCTTT.

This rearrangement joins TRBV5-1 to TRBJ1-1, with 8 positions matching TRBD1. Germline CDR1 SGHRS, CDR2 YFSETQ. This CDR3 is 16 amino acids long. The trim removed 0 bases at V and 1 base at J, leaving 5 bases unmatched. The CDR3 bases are TGCGCCAGCAGCTTGGGGCAGGGGGCTAAGAACACTGAAGCTTTCTTT. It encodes CASSLGQGAKNTEAFF.

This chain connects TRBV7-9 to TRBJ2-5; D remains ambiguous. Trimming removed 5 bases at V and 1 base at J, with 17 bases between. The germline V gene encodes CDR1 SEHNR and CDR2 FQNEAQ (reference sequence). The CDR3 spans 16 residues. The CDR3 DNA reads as TGTGCCAGCAGCGTGGAATATGTGGGGATCCAAGAGACCCAGTACTTC. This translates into CASSVEYVGIQETQYF.

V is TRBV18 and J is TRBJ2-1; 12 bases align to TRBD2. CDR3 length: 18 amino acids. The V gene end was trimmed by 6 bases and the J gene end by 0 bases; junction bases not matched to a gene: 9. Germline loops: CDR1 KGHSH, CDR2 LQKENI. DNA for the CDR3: TGTGCCAGCTCCGTCCTTCTAGCGGGGGGGAGCTCCTACAATGAGCAGTTCTTC. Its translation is CASSVLLAGGSSYNEQFF.

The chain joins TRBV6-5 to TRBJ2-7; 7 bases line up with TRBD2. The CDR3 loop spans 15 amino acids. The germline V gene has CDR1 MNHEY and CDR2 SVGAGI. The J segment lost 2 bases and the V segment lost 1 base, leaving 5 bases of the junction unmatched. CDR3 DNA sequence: TGTGCCAGCAGTTACTTGGCTAGCGGACCCTACGAGCAGTACTTC. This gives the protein CASSYLASGPYEQYF.

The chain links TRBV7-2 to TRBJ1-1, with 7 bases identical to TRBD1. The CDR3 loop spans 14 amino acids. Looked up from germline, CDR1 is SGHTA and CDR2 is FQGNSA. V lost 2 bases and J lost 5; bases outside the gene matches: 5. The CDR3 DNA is TGTGCCAGCAGCTTAACAGGGGCTAGTACTGAAGCTTTCTTT. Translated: CASSLTGASTEAFF.

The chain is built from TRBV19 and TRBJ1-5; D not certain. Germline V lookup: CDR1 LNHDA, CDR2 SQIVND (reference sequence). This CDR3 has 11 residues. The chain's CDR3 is CGSTGNGPQHF. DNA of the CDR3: TGTGGGTCGACGGGGAATGGGCCCCAGCATTTT. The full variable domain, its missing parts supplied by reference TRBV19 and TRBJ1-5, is DGGITQSPKYLFRKEGQNVTLSCEQNLNHDAMYWYRQDPGQGLRLIYYSQIVNDFQKGDIAEGYSVSREKKESFPLTVTSAQKNPTAFYLCGSTGNGPQHFGDGTRLSIL.

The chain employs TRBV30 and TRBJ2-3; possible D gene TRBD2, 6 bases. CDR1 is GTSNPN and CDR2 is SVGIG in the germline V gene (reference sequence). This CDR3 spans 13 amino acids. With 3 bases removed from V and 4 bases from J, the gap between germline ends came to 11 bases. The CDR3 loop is CAWRTPGADTQYF. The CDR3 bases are TGTGCCTGGAGGACCCCGGGGGCAGATACGCAGTATTTT.

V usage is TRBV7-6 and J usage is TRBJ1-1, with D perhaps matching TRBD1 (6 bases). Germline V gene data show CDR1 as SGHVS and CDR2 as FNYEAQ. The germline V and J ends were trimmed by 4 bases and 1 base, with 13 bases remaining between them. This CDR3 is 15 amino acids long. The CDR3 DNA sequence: TGTGCCAGCAGCTCGGGGCAGGGGTCGAACACTGAAGCTTTCTTT. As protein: CASSSGQGSNTEAFF.

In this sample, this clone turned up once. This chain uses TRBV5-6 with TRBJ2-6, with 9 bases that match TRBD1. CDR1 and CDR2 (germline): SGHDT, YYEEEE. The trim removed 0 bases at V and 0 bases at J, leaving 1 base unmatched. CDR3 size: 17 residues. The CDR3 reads CASSLGDRVSGANVLTF. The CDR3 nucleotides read TGTGCCAGCAGCTTGGGGGACAGGGTCTCTGGGGCCAACGTCCTGACTTTC.

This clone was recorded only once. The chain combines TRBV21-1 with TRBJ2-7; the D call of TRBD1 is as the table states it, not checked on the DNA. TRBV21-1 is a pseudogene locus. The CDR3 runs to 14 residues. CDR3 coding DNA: TGTGCCAGCAGCAAAGAAAGGGGGTTGGGGGAGCAGTACTTC. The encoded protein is CASSKERGLGEQYF.

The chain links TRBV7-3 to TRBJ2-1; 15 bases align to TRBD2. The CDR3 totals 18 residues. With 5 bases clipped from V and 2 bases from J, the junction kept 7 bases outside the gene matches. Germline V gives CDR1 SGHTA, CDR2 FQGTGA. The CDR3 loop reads CASSLRTSGGATYNEQFF. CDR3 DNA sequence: TGTGCCAGCAGCCTGCGGACTAGCGGGGGGGCAACCTACAATGAGCAGTTCTTC.

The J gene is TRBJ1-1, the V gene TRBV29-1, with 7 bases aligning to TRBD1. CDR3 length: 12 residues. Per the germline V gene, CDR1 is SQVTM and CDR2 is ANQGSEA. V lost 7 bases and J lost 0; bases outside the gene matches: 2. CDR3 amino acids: CSGDSMNTEAFF. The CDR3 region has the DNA TGCAGCGGGGACAGCATGAACACTGAAGCTTTCTTT.

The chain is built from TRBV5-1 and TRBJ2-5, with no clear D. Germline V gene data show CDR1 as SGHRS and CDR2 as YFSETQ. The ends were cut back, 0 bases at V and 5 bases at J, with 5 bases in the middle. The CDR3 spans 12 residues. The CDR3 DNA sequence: TGCGCCAGCAGCTTGGCCGGTGAGACCCAGTACTTC. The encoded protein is CASSLAGETQYF.

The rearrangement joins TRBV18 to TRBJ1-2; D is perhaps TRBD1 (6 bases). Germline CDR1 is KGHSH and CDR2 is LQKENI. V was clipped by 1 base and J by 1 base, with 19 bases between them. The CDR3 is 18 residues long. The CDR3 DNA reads TGTGCCAGCTCACCACTATCTACGCTGCGGACAGATAACTATGGCTACACCTTC. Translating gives CASSPLSTLRTDNYGYTF. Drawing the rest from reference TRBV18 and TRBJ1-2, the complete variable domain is NAGVMQNPRHLVRRRGQEARLRCSPMKGHSHVYWYRQLPEEGLKFMVYLQKENIIDESGMPKERFSAEFPKEGPSILRIQQVVRGDSAAYFCASSPLSTLRTDNYGYTFGSGTRLTVV.

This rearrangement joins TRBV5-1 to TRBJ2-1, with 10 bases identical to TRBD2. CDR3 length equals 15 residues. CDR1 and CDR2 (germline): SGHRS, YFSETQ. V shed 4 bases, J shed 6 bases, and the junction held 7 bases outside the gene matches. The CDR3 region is CASSQTSGDVNEQFF. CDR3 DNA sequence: TGCGCCAGCAGCCAAACTAGCGGGGACGTCAATGAGCAGTTCTTC. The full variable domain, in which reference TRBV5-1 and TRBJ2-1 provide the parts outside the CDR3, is KAGVTQTPRYLIKTRGQQVTLSCSPISGHRSVSWYQQTPGQGLQFLFEYFSETQRNKGNFPGRFSGRQFSNSRSEMNVSTLELGDSALYLCASSQTSGDVNEQFFGPGTRLTVL.

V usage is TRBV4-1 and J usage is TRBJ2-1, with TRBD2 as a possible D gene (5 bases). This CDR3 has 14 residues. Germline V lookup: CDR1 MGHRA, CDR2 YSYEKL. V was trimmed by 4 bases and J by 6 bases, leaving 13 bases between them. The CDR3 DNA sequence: TGCGCCAGCAGCCCCTCGGTGGGGAGCAATGAGCAGTTCTTC. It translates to CASSPSVGSNEQFF.

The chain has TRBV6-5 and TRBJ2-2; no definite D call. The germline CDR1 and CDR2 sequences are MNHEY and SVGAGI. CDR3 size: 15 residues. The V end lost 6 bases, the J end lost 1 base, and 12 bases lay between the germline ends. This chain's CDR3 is CASSFTPQNTGELFF. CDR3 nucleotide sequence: TGTGCCAGCAGCTTTACCCCACAGAACACCGGGGAGCTGTTTTTT.

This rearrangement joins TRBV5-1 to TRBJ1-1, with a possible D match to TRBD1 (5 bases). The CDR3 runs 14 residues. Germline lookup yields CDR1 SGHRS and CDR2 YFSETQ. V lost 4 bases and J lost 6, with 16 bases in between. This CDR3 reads CASSPELGVAEAFF. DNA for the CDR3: TGCGCCAGCAGCCCCGAGCTGGGGGTAGCTGAAGCTTTCTTT.

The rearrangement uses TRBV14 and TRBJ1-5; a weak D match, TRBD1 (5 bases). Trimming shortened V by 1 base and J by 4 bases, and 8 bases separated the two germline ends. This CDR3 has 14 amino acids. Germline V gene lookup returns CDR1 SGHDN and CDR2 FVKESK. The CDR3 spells CASSQGGGNQPQHF. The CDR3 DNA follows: TGTGCCAGCAGCCAAGGGGGGGGGAATCAGCCCCAGCATTTT.

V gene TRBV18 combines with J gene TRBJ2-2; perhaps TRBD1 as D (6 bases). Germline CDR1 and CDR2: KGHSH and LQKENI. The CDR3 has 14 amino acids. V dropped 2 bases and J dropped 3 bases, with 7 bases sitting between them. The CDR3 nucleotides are TGTGCCAGCTCACCAGGGACACACACCGGGGAGCTGTTTTTT. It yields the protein CASSPGTHTGELFF.

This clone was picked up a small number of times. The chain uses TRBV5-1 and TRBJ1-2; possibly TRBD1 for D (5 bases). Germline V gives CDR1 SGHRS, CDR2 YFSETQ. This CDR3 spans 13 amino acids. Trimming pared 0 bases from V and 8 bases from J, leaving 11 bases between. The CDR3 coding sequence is TGCGCCAGCAGCTTGGCAGGGTCCGGCGGCTACACCTTC. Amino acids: CASSLAGSGGYTF. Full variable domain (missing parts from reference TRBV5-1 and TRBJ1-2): KAGVTQTPRYLIKTRGQQVTLSCSPISGHRSVSWYQQTPGQGLQFLFEYFSETQRNKGNFPGRFSGRQFSNSRSEMNVSTLELGDSALYLCASSLAGSGGYTFGSGTRLTVV.

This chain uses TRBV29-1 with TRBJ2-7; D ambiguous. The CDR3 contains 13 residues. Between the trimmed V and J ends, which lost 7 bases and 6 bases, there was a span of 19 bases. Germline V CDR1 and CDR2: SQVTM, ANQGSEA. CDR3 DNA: TGCAGCGCCCTGGTTGGGTCCCTCTTCGAGCAGTACTTC. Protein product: CSALVGSLFEQYF.

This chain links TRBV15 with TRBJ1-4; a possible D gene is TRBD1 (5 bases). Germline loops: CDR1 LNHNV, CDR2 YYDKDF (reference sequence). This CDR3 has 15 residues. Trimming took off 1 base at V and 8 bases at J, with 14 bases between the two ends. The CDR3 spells CATSRGVGGGEKLFF. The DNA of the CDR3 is TGTGCCACCAGCAGAGGTGTCGGGGGAGGGGAAAAACTGTTTTTT.

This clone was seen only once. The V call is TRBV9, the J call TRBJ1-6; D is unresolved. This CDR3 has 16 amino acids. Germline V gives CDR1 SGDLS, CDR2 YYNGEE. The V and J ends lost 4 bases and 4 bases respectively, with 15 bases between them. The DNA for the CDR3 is TGTGCCAGCAGCATAACGGCCTCGGGGTATAATTCACCCCTCCACTTT. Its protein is CASSITASGYNSPLHF.